Below, one T cell receptor beta chain is given with its context. Its antigen is unknown. The V and J ends lost 1 base and 0 bases, in that order; junction bases with no gene match: 2. CDR3 length: 16 amino acids. From germline, CDR1 is SGHRS and CDR2 YFSETQ. These data come from a study of Ad26.COV2.S vaccination and SARS-CoV-2 variants. About the research overall: Participants got Ad26.COV2.S intramuscularly, once or twice 56 days apart.

Treatment in this sample: about 20 received Ad26.COV2.S at low or high dose, single or two shots; roughly five received placebo; per-sample allocation not given. Material that was analyzed had been drawn on day 63 after the first vaccine or placebo injection. Broader study findings: With respect to non-spike TCR breadth, vaccine and placebo recipients were similar.

This table comes from immunoSEQ multiplex PCR, and its TCRdb copy is limited to in-frame clones, with some not included. Of about 680,000 clones detected, around 90% appear once; the ten largest clones hold over 1.3%. The sequence was collected from a person between 18 and 65 years old who received the Ad26.COV2.S COVID-19 vaccine or a placebo. This specimen was peripheral blood, taken in a trial of Ad26.COV2.S vaccine versus placebo. This sequence joins TRBV5-1 and TRBJ2-2; 8 bases line up with TRBD1. The CDR3 DNA reads as TGCGCCAGCAGCTTGCCGGACAGGGCGAACACCGGGGAGCTGTTTTTT. This codes for CASSLPDRANTGELFF.